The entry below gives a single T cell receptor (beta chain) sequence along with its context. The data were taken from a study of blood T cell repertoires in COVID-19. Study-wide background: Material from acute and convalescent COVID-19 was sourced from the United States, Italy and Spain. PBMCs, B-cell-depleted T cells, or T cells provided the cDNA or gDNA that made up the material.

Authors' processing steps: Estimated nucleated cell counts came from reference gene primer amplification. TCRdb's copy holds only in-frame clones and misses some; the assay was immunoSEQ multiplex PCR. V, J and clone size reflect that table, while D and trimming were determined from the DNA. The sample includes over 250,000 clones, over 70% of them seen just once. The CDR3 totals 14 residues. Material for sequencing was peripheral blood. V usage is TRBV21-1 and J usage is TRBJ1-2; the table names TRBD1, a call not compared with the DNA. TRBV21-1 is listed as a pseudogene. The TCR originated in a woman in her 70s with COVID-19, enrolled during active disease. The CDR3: CASSKPEGVNGYTF. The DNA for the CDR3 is TGTGCCAGCAGTAAACCTGAGGGGGTAAATGGCTACACCTTC.